The 25 T cell receptor beta chains given below trace back to one sample, sequenced in a study of cytomegalovirus exposure and HLA in healthy donors. The PCR employed 60 Vbeta primers together with 13 Jbeta primers. TCRdb's table, derived via immunoSEQ multiplex PCR, lists solely in-frame clones and lacks some. With roughly 57,000 clones in the sample, the ten largest clones hold about 12%. Material for sequencing was PBMCs. Every receptor here comes from a woman aged 30 to 39 in good health and CMV-seropositive.

The rearrangement links TRBV15 to TRBJ2-5; TRBD2 agrees at 10 bases. The CDR3 runs 16 residues. J lost 2 bases, V lost 2 bases, and 5 bases had no gene match. The germline gives CDR1 LNHNV, CDR2 YYDKDF (reference sequence). The CDR3 nucleotides are TGTGCCACCAGCAGATTATATAGCGGGGGGCAAGAGACCCAGTACTTC. It specifies CATSRLYSGGQETQYF.

The chain is built from TRBV29-1 and TRBJ1-2; maybe TRBD1 (6 bases). Germline CDR1 and CDR2: SQVTM and ANQGSEA. The CDR3 is 15 residues long. V was cut by 0 bases and J by 4 bases, with 15 bases left in between. CDR3 DNA: TGCAGCGTTGAAGATTGGACGGTAGGGGGCTATGGCTACACCTTC. Translating gives CSVEDWTVGGYGYTF.

The V gene is TRBV14, the J gene TRBJ2-7; D gene uncertain. Germline CDR1 SGHDN, CDR2 FVKESK. This CDR3 has 13 residues. The V end lost 4 bases, the J end lost 0 bases, and 7 bases lay between the germline ends. Here the CDR3 DNA reads TGTGCCAGCAGCCCGTCTAGCTCCTACGAGCAGTACTTC. Its protein product is CASSPSSSYEQYF.

V and J are TRBV5-1 and TRBJ2-5, with 7 bases matching TRBD2. The V segment lost 4 bases and the J segment 4 bases; nucleotides outside the gene matches: 7. The CDR3 covers 14 residues. CDR1 SGHRS and CDR2 YFSETQ come from the germline V gene. CDR3 amino acids: CASSPGLVRETQYF. The CDR3 coding sequence is TGCGCCAGCAGCCCAGGACTAGTCCGAGAGACCCAGTACTTC.

This rearrangement joins TRBV28 to TRBJ1-1, with D maybe TRBD1 (5 bases). V was cut by 3 bases and J by 4 bases, with 15 bases left in between. CDR3 length: 15 amino acids. Germline CDR1 is MDHEN and CDR2 is SYDVKM. The DNA of the CDR3 is TGTGCCAGCAGTTTCTCCTTACAGGAATCCACTGAAGCTTTCTTT. Protein: CASSFSLQESTEAFF.

CDR3 amino acids: CASSSVFLNQPQHF. For the CDR3, the DNA is TGTGCCAGCAGTTCCGTTTTCTTAAATCAGCCCCAGCATTTT. The chain recombines TRBV28 with TRBJ1-5, with D uncertain. The CDR3 contains 14 residues. In germline, CDR1 is MDHEN, CDR2 SYDVKM. Between the trimmed V and J ends, which lost 4 bases and 4 bases, there was a span of 11 bases.

The rearrangement uses TRBV5-1 and TRBJ2-7; possible D gene TRBD1, 6 bases. CDR1 is SGHRS and CDR2 is YFSETQ in the germline V gene. Trimming removed 1 base from V and 3 bases from J, with 11 bases in between. The CDR3 contains 14 residues. In nucleotides, the CDR3 is TGCGCCAGCAGCTTGCTAGGACAGAACTACGAGCAGTACTTC. Its translation: CASSLLGQNYEQYF.

This chain joins TRBV7-9 and TRBJ1-5, with D perhaps matching TRBD1 (5 bases). CDR3 length equals 14 residues. Germline V gene data show CDR1 as SEHNR and CDR2 as FQNEAQ (reference sequence). V was cut by 5 bases and J by 4 bases, with 12 bases left in between. The CDR3 DNA follows: TGTGCCAGCAGCGCGGTCGGGGGAAATCAGCCCCAGCATTTT. Its translation: CASSAVGGNQPQHF.

This sequence joins TRBV9 and TRBJ2-7; 7 nucleotides match TRBD1. There are 14 residues in the CDR3. From germline, CDR1 is SGDLS and CDR2 YYNGEE. V was clipped by 6 bases and J by 1 base; unmatched bases: 7. CDR3 nucleotide sequence: TGTGCCAGCAATGCAGGGGGAGCTTCCTACGAGCAGTACTTC. This codes for CASNAGGASYEQYF.

This CDR3 is CASRDRDRLYGYTF. DNA for the CDR3: TGTGCCAGCAGAGACCGGGACAGGCTCTATGGCTACACCTTC. The gene calls are TRBV6-5 and TRBJ1-2, with TRBD1 identical over 8 bases. Germline V gene lookup returns CDR1 MNHEY and CDR2 SVGAGI. The CDR3 is 14 amino acids. Trimming at V came to 6 bases and at J to 4 bases, leaving 7 bases not matched to a gene.

This rearrangement joins TRBV6-1 to TRBJ2-3, with D possibly TRBD1 on 6 matching bases. Germline V CDR1 and CDR2: MNHNS, SASEGT. CDR3 size: 14 residues. Trimming removed 4 bases from V and 0 bases from J, with 8 bases in between. CDR3 sequence (DNA): TGTGCCAGCAGTGCAGACAGGAGCACAGATACGCAGTATTTT. Its translation is CASSADRSTDTQYF.

The chain combines TRBV5-6 with TRBJ2-5; 8 bases line up with TRBD1. Germline values: CDR1 SGHDT, CDR2 YYEEEE. V gave up 4 bases and J gave up 3 bases; unmatched junction bases: 5. The CDR3 has 14 residues. The DNA of the CDR3 is TGTGCCAGCAGCGCAGGGGGCAGGAAAGAGACCCAGTACTTC. Translating it yields CASSAGGRKETQYF.

This rearrangement joins TRBV5-6 to TRBJ2-7, with 10 bases identical to TRBD1. Germline V lookup: CDR1 SGHDT, CDR2 YYEEEE. Losses at the gene ends were 4 bases for V and 3 bases for J; bases not matched to a gene: 7. The CDR3 totals 15 residues. The CDR3 bases are TGTGCCAGCAGCCCAGGGGGACAGGGGTTCTACGAGCAGTACTTC. Amino acid sequence: CASSPGGQGFYEQYF.

The genes are TRBV6-5 and TRBJ2-7, with 9 bases identical to TRBD2. The CDR3 runs 14 residues. Germline V lookup: CDR1 MNHEY, CDR2 SVGAGI. Unmatched junction bases numbered 9, after V lost 10 bases and J lost 2 bases. The CDR3 loop is CATGGGGNAYEQYF. Written as DNA, the CDR3 is TGTGCCACCGGCGGGGGGGGGAACGCCTACGAGCAGTACTTC.

The CDR3 protein is CASSGKTGGSEKLFF. The CDR3 DNA sequence: TGTGCCAGCAGTGGAAAGACAGGGGGCAGTGAAAAACTGTTTTTT. The gene calls are TRBV25-1 and TRBJ1-4; 10 bases map to TRBD1. The CDR3 loop spans 15 amino acids. With V trimmed by 4 bases and J by 7 bases, 6 bases remained unmatched. CDR1 MGHDK and CDR2 SYGVNS come from the germline V gene.

This sequence joins TRBV30 and TRBJ1-6, with D possibly TRBD1 on 5 matching bases. Germline CDR1 reads GTSNPN; CDR2 reads SVGIG (reference sequence). The CDR3 has 16 amino acids. V was pared by 4 bases and J by 0 bases, with 13 bases between. The DNA for the CDR3 is TGTGCCTGGATGGCAGGGAAAACCTCCTATAATTCACCCCTCCACTTT. It encodes CAWMAGKTSYNSPLHF. The full variable domain, with the rest looked up from reference TRBV30 and TRBJ1-6, is SQTIHQWPATLVQPVGSPLSLECTVEGTSNPNLYWYRQAAGRGLQLLFYSVGIGQISSEVPQNLSASRPQDRQFILSSKKLLLSDSGFYLCAWMAGKTSYNSPLHFGNGTRLTVT.

V gene TRBV11-2 combines with J gene TRBJ2-2, with 7 positions matching TRBD2. With 5 bases clipped from V and 4 bases from J, the junction kept 13 bases outside the gene matches. This CDR3 has 17 residues. Germline V gives CDR1 SGHAT, CDR2 FQNNGV. CDR3 nucleotide sequence: TGTGCCAGCAGCCTGGAAGGGAGGGATTGGAGCACCGGGGAGCTGTTTTTT. Translated: CASSLEGRDWSTGELFF.

The chain is built from TRBV19 and TRBJ2-1; 9 bases are shared with TRBD1. J lost 8 bases, V lost 5 bases, and 10 bases had no gene match. The length of the CDR3 is 15 residues. The germline V gene has CDR1 LNHDA and CDR2 SQIVND (reference sequence). The CDR3 sequence: CASSVWTGAGDEQFF. The CDR3 coding sequence is TGTGCCAGTAGTGTATGGACAGGGGCAGGGGATGAGCAGTTCTTC. The entire variable domain, with the rest obtained from reference TRBV19 and TRBJ2-1, is as follows: DGGITQSPKYLFRKEGQNVTLSCEQNLNHDAMYWYRQDPGQGLRLIYYSQIVNDFQKGDIAEGYSVSREKKESFPLTVTSAQKNPTAFYLCASSVWTGAGDEQFFGPGTRLTVL.

The chain links TRBV9 to TRBJ2-1; D call uncertain. Germline V gives CDR1 SGDLS, CDR2 YYNGEE. With 4 bases removed from V and 3 bases from J, the gap between germline ends came to 20 bases. CDR3 size: 17 residues. The CDR3, as DNA: TGTGCCAGCAGCCTAGAGGAACAGTATGTCGTCTACAATGAGCAGTTCTTC. Residues: CASSLEEQYVVYNEQFF.

The chain employs TRBV7-3 and TRBJ2-2; 9 nucleotides agree with TRBD1. The trim removed 4 bases at V and 7 bases at J, leaving 7 bases unmatched. The V gene's germline CDR1 is SGHTA and CDR2 FQGTGA. The CDR3 runs to 15 residues. CDR3 DNA: TGTGCCAGCAGCTCTAGGACAGGGGCGAACGGGGAGCTGTTTTTT. As protein: CASSSRTGANGELFF.

This chain joins TRBV29-1 and TRBJ2-1; 11 bases agree with TRBD2. V was clipped by 6 bases and J by 9 bases; unmatched bases: 13. This CDR3 is 15 amino acids long. From germline, CDR1 is SQVTM and CDR2 ANQGSEA. CDR3 region: CSVDYTSGSGSEQFF. DNA for the CDR3: TGCAGCGTCGATTATACTAGCGGGAGTGGGAGTGAGCAGTTCTTC.

V is TRBV27 and J is TRBJ2-3; D gene uncertain. Looked up from germline, CDR1 is MNHEY and CDR2 is SMNVEV (reference sequence). Trimming removed 5 bases from V and 0 bases from J, with 3 bases in between. CDR3 length equals 12 residues. CDR3 sequence reads: CASSPSTDTQYF. The CDR3 DNA reads TGTGCCAGCAGTCCAAGCACAGATACGCAGTATTTT.

This rearrangement joins TRBV6-4 to TRBJ1-5, with 7 positions matching TRBD1. With 7 bases clipped from V and 5 bases from J, the junction kept 14 bases outside the gene matches. The CDR3 totals 16 residues. In germline, CDR1 is MRHNA, CDR2 SNTAGT. DNA of the CDR3: TGTGCCAGCACGGAGGGTAACAGGGGCAAACATCAGCCCCAGCATTTT. As protein: CASTEGNRGKHQPQHF.

The chain employs TRBV10-3 and TRBJ2-2; TRBD2 matches at 7 bases. Per germline, CDR1 ENHRY and CDR2 SYGVKD. There are 15 residues in the CDR3. The trim removed 6 bases at V and 2 bases at J, leaving 6 bases unmatched. This chain's CDR3 is CAIRSGLVNTGELFF. CDR3 nucleotide sequence: TGTGCCATCAGAAGTGGACTAGTCAACACCGGGGAGCTGTTTTTT.

This rearrangement joins TRBV5-5 to TRBJ2-7, with D tentatively TRBD2 (5 bases). Germline V gives CDR1 SGHKS, CDR2 YYEKEE (reference sequence). The V end was cut by 2 bases, the J end by 3 bases, with 12 bases between. This CDR3 spans 14 amino acids. The CDR3 DNA is TGTGCCAGCAGCTTTGGAGTGGCGGGCTACGAGCAGTACTTC. As protein: CASSFGVAGYEQYF.